This passage covers 9 T cell receptor beta chains from one sample sequenced in a study of cytomegalovirus exposure and HLA in healthy donors. This PCR relied on a set of 60 Vbeta primers and 13 Jbeta primers. Profiled with immunoSEQ multiplex PCR; TCRdb holds only in-frame clones, not every one. The sample has about 140,000 clones, 65% to 80% seen once. The source material was PBMCs. Receptor source: a man in his forties in good health and CMV-seronegative.

J is TRBJ2-7 and V is TRBV11-2; 8 positions match TRBD1. Trimming cost V 1 base and J 6 bases; bases outside gene matches: 5. The germline CDR1 and CDR2 sequences are SGHAT and FQNNGV. This CDR3 has 14 residues. In DNA, the CDR3 is TGTGCCAGCAGCTTAGCGGGCAGGGGGCGCGAGCAGTACTTC. Amino acids: CASSLAGRGREQYF.

This clone was seen many times. The chain couples TRBV6-5 to TRBJ2-5; 11 nucleotides line up with TRBD1. Trimming took 6 bases from V and 5 from J; bases not matched to a gene: 5. Germline CDR1 reads MNHEY; CDR2 reads SVGAGI. This CDR3 spans 14 amino acids. The CDR3: CASRGQGESETQYF. CDR3 nucleotide sequence: TGTGCCAGCAGGGGACAGGGGGAAAGCGAGACCCAGTACTTC.

The chain joins TRBV6-1 to TRBJ2-1; 8 nucleotides agree with TRBD2. Germline assignment: CDR1 MNHNS and CDR2 SASEGT. The CDR3 has 13 residues. V trimming: 11 bases; J trimming: 5 bases; junction bases outside the gene matches: 8. CDR3 bases: TGTGCCGGCAAACTAGCGGCAAACAATGAGCAGTTCTTC. Amino acids: CAGKLAANNEQFF.

The chain links TRBV5-1 to TRBJ2-7; D is possibly TRBD1 (6 bases). Germline values: CDR1 SGHRS, CDR2 YFSETQ. Trimming removed 3 bases at V and 3 bases at J, with 13 bases between. This CDR3 contains 14 residues. Written as DNA, the CDR3 is TGCGCCAGCAGCTCCAGGGGCGCGGGCTACGAGCAGTACTTC. Encoded protein: CASSSRGAGYEQYF.

The chain combines TRBV28 with TRBJ1-5; TRBD1 matches at 9 bases. With V trimmed by 10 bases and J by 6 bases, 4 bases remained unmatched. Looked up from germline, CDR1 is MDHEN and CDR2 is SYDVKM. The CDR3 spans 12 residues. CDR3 DNA sequence: TGTGCCACCGGGGACAGGGTTCAGCCCCAGCATTTT. Translated: CATGDRVQPQHF. Using reference TRBV28 and TRBJ1-5 for the parts outside the CDR3, the full variable domain is DVKVTQSSRYLVKRTGEKVFLECVQDMDHENMFWYRQDPGLGLRLIYFSYDVKMKEKGDIPEGYSVSREKKERFSLILESASTNQTSMYLCATGDRVQPQHFGDGTRLSIL.

The chain couples TRBV5-6 to TRBJ2-2; TRBD1 aligns across 7 bases. V trimming: 4 bases; J trimming: 1 base; junction bases outside the gene matches: 10. The CDR3 has 17 residues. Germline V gene sequence: CDR1 SGHDT, CDR2 YYEEEE. CDR3 loop: CASSQTPTGMNTGELFF. The DNA for the CDR3 is TGTGCCAGCAGCCAAACTCCGACAGGGATGAACACCGGGGAGCTGTTTTTT.

This chain links TRBV6-5 with TRBJ2-5; 7 bases line up with TRBD1. V gave up 4 bases and J gave up 5 bases; unmatched junction bases: 4. The CDR3 is 13 residues long. Germline assignment: CDR1 MNHEY and CDR2 SVGAGI. This CDR3 reads CASSLGGWETQYF. The CDR3 coding sequence is TGTGCCAGCAGTTTAGGGGGCTGGGAGACCCAGTACTTC.

The rearrangement links TRBV27 to TRBJ2-2; 10 bases are shared with TRBD1. The CDR3 contains 17 residues. V gave up 5 bases and J gave up 5 bases; unmatched junction bases: 11. Germline CDR1 MNHEY, CDR2 SMNVEV (reference sequence). CDR3 sequence reads: CASSVGVGQGKTGELFF. CDR3 sequence (DNA): TGTGCCAGCAGTGTAGGGGTGGGACAGGGGAAGACCGGGGAGCTGTTTTTT.

The J gene is TRBJ2-5, the V gene TRBV15; tentative D call: TRBD2 (5 bases). The CDR3 spans 13 residues. V was pared by 5 bases and J by 2 bases, with 9 bases between. CDR1 is LNHNV, CDR2 YYDKDF, per germline (reference sequence). In nucleotides, the CDR3 is TGTGCCACCAGCCGCCGGGGACAAGAGACCCAGTACTTC. It encodes CATSRRGQETQYF.